This T cell receptor beta chain was captured in a study of cytomegalovirus exposure and HLA in healthy donors. The study, taken as a whole, reports: Immune exposure information available was restricted to CMV serostatus.

About this clone: Its matching antigen is unknown.

The PCR contained 60 Vbeta and 13 Jbeta primers. Profiled with immunoSEQ multiplex PCR; TCRdb holds only in-frame clones, not every one. Of around 100,000 clones in the sample, about 83% were seen once. The CDR3 loop spans 15 amino acids. V was trimmed by 3 bases and J by 0 bases, leaving 11 bases between them. Germline values: CDR1 MNHEY, CDR2 SVGAGI. The sample taken for sequencing was PBMCs. This chain connects TRBV6-5 to TRBJ1-1; TRBD1 is a possible D gene (6 bases). The receptor was isolated from a female donor in good health and CMV-seropositive. The CDR3 DNA follows: TGTGCCAGCAGTTATCAGCAGGGGTTGAACACTGAAGCTTTCTTT. This codes for CASSYQQGLNTEAFF.